These 26 T cell receptor beta chains were all obtained from the same sample, sequenced in a study of blood T cell repertoires in COVID-19. Clones were sequenced by immunoSEQ multiplex PCR, and TCRdb holds only the in-frame ones, with some missing. The data contain roughly 300,000 clones, about 82% of them singletons. The sequenced material came from peripheral blood. These receptor sequences come from a woman aged 45-65 years with acute or convalescent COVID-19.

This chain joins TRBV6-4 and TRBJ1-6, with D tentatively TRBD1 (6 bases). Trimming cost V 6 bases and J 13 bases, with 16 bases left between them. There are 13 residues in the CDR3. Germline values: CDR1 MRHNA, CDR2 SNTAGT. The CDR3 reads CASRARQDLPLHF. In nucleotides, the CDR3 is TGTGCCAGCAGGGCCCGACAGGATCTGCCCCTCCACTTT.

The chain couples TRBV30 to TRBJ1-6; D not certain. CDR1 and CDR2 (germline): GTSNPN, SVGIG (reference sequence). The CDR3 contains 13 residues. Trimming stripped 5 bases from V and 3 bases from J, with 8 bases between. As DNA, the CDR3 is TGTGCCTGGCACGGGAACTATAATTCACCCCTCCACTTT. Its protein is CAWHGNYNSPLHF.

The CDR3 region is CASSKEKASGSYIESYNEQFF. The CDR3 bases are TGTGCCAGCAGCAAAGAGAAGGCTAGCGGGAGTTATATAGAGTCCTACAATGAGCAGTTCTTC. The V and J genes are TRBV21-1 and TRBJ2-1; TRBD2 was called by the table and not checked on the DNA. TRBV21-1 is described as a pseudogene. The CDR3 runs to 21 residues.

The gene calls are TRBV4-2 and TRBJ1-1; weak D call: TRBD1 (5 bases). Trimming stripped 3 bases from V and 0 bases from J, with 14 bases between. Germline V gene lookup returns CDR1 LGHNA and CDR2 YNFKEQ. The CDR3 sequence is 16 residues long. CDR3 residues: CASSQGSGPVNTEAFF. CDR3 nucleotide sequence: TGTGCCAGCAGCCAGGGTTCAGGGCCGGTGAACACTGAAGCTTTCTTT.

The CDR3 DNA sequence: TGTGCCAGCAGCTTAGGGGGACAGGGAAGAGAGACCCAGTACTTC. Protein sequence: CASSLGGQGRETQYF. The rearrangement uses TRBV7-8 and TRBJ2-5; 9 nucleotides line up with TRBD1. CDR1 and CDR2 from the germline V gene are SGHVS and FQNEAQ. Unmatched junction bases numbered 4, after V lost 1 base and J lost 4 bases. This CDR3 is built from 15 residues.

The table lists this clone with a few counts. The identical CDR3 is also encoded by other nucleotide sequences in the sample. The chain employs TRBV18 and TRBJ1-2; the match to TRBD1 covers 7 bases. The CDR3 extends over 14 amino acids. The germline CDR1 and CDR2 sequences are KGHSH and LQKENI. Germline trimming cut 2 bases from V and 4 bases from J; bases unmatched to any gene: 4. The CDR3 nucleotides are TGTGCCAGCTCACCATCCGGGACAGCCTATGGCTACACCTTC. Protein product: CASSPSGTAYGYTF.

In regard to this clone: The same CDR3 is also encoded by other DNA sequences in this sample. J is TRBJ2-7 and V is TRBV6-2 or TRBV6-3; 8 positions agree with TRBD2. Trimming removed 0 bases from V and 1 base from J; junction bases left unmatched: 2. Germline V gene sequence: CDR1 MNHEY, CDR2 SVGEGT. There are 15 residues in the CDR3. CDR3 DNA sequence: TGTGCCAGCAGTTACTCGTTAGCGGGGTCCTACGAGCAGTACTTC. This encodes CASSYSLAGSYEQYF.

The gene calls are TRBV29-1 and TRBJ1-4; D is undetermined. Germline assignment: CDR1 SQVTM and CDR2 ANQGSEA. The CDR3 spans 13 residues. The V end lost 3 bases, the J end lost 8 bases, and 13 bases lay between the germline ends. The CDR3 region is CSVELRVGEKLFF. DNA for the CDR3: TGCAGCGTTGAGCTCCGGGTCGGCGAAAAACTGTTTTTT.

This clone was detected a few times. The chain carries TRBV21-1 and TRBJ2-3; the DNA was not compared with TRBD2, the D call given in the table. TRBV21-1 is a recognized pseudogene. The CDR3 runs to 14 residues. For the CDR3, the DNA is TGTGCCAGCAGCAAGGCCAGCGTGGGAGATACGCAGTATTTT. Amino acids: CASSKASVGDTQYF.

The chain recombines TRBV5-4 with TRBJ1-2; D is unresolved. CDR3 length: 14 amino acids. The V and J ends lost 0 bases and 0 bases respectively, with 6 bases between them. Germline V gene data show CDR1 as SGHNT and CDR2 as YYREEE (reference sequence). In DNA form, the CDR3 reads TGTGCCAGCAGCTTGGACAGAGCTAACTATGGCTACACCTTC. This codes for CASSLDRANYGYTF.

This chain connects TRBV7-2 to TRBJ2-3; possibly TRBD1 for D (5 bases). Germline V gene data show CDR1 as SGHTA and CDR2 as FQGNSA. The CDR3 is 14 residues long. Trimming stripped 5 bases from V and 1 base from J, with 10 bases between. The CDR3 DNA sequence: TGTGCCAGCAGCACCACCAGGGGCACAGATACGCAGTATTTT. It encodes CASSTTRGTDTQYF.

The chain joins TRBV5-5 to TRBJ1-1, with D uncertain. Germline CDR1 is SGHKS and CDR2 is YYEKEE (reference sequence). Trimming removed 2 bases at V and 1 base at J, with 6 bases between. The CDR3 loop spans 13 amino acids. The CDR3 coding sequence is TGTGCCAGCAGCTTTGACTGGAACACTGAAGCTTTCTTT. It yields the protein CASSFDWNTEAFF.

V gene TRBV3-1 (or the pseudogene TRBV3-2) combines with J gene TRBJ1-6; D is unresolved. V lost 4 bases and J 0 bases, leaving 7 bases between the germline ends. Per germline, CDR1 LGHDT and CDR2 YNNKEL (reference sequence). CDR3 length: 15 amino acids. The CDR3 sequence: CASSPPGSYNSPLHF. CDR3 DNA: TGTGCCAGCAGCCCCCCGGGCTCCTATAATTCACCCCTCCACTTT.

The gene calls are TRBV18 and TRBJ1-6; 7 bases are a match to TRBD1. V lost 5 bases, J lost 8 bases, and 9 bases stayed unmatched. The germline V gene has CDR1 KGHSH and CDR2 LQKENI. The CDR3 extends over 15 amino acids. The CDR3 coding sequence is TGTGCCAGCTCAGAAACAGGGGCTTCGGATTCACCCCTCCACTTT. This translates into CASSETGASDSPLHF.

The J gene is TRBJ2-3, the V gene TRBV10-3, with D perhaps TRBD2 (5 bases). Trimming took off 6 bases at V and 4 bases at J, with 17 bases between the two ends. The CDR3 is 15 residues long. CDR1 is ENHRY, CDR2 SYGVKD, per germline. CDR3 region: CAIRSTSGAPDTQYF. The CDR3, as DNA: TGTGCCATCAGAAGCACAAGCGGAGCCCCAGATACGCAGTATTTT.

As to this clone: Germline and junction disagree at one end, which may indicate a read error. The same CDR3 also results from other DNA sequences found in this sample. The V call is TRBV3-1 (or the pseudogene TRBV3-2), the J call TRBJ2-7, with 14 bases that match TRBD2. From germline, CDR1 is LGHDT and CDR2 YNNKEL (reference sequence). This CDR3 is built from 14 residues. DNA for the CDR3: TGCGCCAGCAGCCAGGGACTAGCGGGAGACGAGCAGTACTTC. Its protein is CASSQGLAGDEQYF.

This clone showed up just once. The sample holds other DNA sequences that translate to the same CDR3. The chain couples TRBV28 to TRBJ2-7, with 7 positions matching TRBD1. The CDR3 is 14 residues long. V was pared by 6 bases and J by 4 bases, with 9 bases of the junction left unmatched. Germline CDR1 is MDHEN and CDR2 is SYDVKM. CDR3 residues: CASSFGSGGYEQYF. CDR3 bases: TGTGCCAGCAGCTTTGGCTCAGGGGGATACGAGCAGTACTTC.

The table lists this clone with a few counts. V usage is TRBV4-2 and J usage is TRBJ1-5, with 8 bases aligning to TRBD1. The CDR3 totals 17 residues. The ends lost 0 bases at V and 6 bases at J; junction bases unmatched: 10. CDR1 and CDR2 from the germline V gene are LGHNA and YNFKEQ. CDR3 amino acids: CASSQEGPQGVVQPQHF. The CDR3 nucleotides read TGTGCCAGCAGCCAAGAGGGCCCACAGGGGGTAGTTCAGCCCCAGCATTTT.

The J gene is TRBJ2-7, the V gene TRBV15; 7 nucleotides match TRBD1. The CDR3 is 14 residues long. The V segment lost 3 bases and the J segment 0 bases; nucleotides outside the gene matches: 2. Germline lookup yields CDR1 LNHNV and CDR2 YYDKDF (reference sequence). The CDR3 loop is CATSRDRSSYEQYF. CDR3 DNA: TGTGCCACCAGCAGGGACAGGAGCTCCTACGAGCAGTACTTC.

V gene TRBV5-1 combines with J gene TRBJ2-3; 9 bases are shared with TRBD1. There are 16 residues in the CDR3. Germline CDR1 SGHRS, CDR2 YFSETQ. V gave up 0 bases and J gave up 0 bases; unmatched junction bases: 2. This CDR3 is CASSLAGQGSTDTQYF. CDR3 DNA sequence: TGCGCCAGCAGCTTGGCTGGACAGGGGAGCACAGATACGCAGTATTTT.

The chain joins TRBV5-5 to TRBJ1-1; TRBD1 might be the D (5 bases). CDR3 length equals 13 residues. Deletions cut 0 bases from V and 11 bases from J, with 14 bases between. CDR1 is SGHKS and CDR2 is YYEKEE in the germline V gene (reference sequence). CDR3 amino acids: CASSLGGGLRAFF. The CDR3 bases are TGTGCCAGCAGCTTGGGCGGGGGGTTGAGGGCTTTCTTT.

J is TRBJ2-1 and V is TRBV5-1, with 16 bases fitting TRBD2. The trim removed 4 bases at V and 7 bases at J, leaving 8 bases unmatched. Germline-derived CDR1 and CDR2 are SGHRS and YFSETQ. There are 17 residues in the CDR3. Written as DNA, the CDR3 is TGCGCCAGCAGCGCGGGACTAGCGGGAGGGCCGGGGAATGAGCAGTTCTTC. Translated, it gives CASSAGLAGGPGNEQFF. Combining the CDR3 with reference TRBV5-1 and TRBJ2-1 gives the whole variable domain KAGVTQTPRYLIKTRGQQVTLSCSPISGHRSVSWYQQTPGQGLQFLFEYFSETQRNKGNFPGRFSGRQFSNSRSEMNVSTLELGDSALYLCASSAGLAGGPGNEQFFGPGTRLTVL.

The rearrangement links TRBV19 to TRBJ1-1, with unresolved D. The germline V and J ends were trimmed by 3 bases and 9 bases, with 14 bases remaining between them. The CDR3 totals 13 residues. Germline CDR1 reads LNHDA; CDR2 reads SQIVND (reference sequence). The CDR3 DNA sequence: TGTGCCAGTAGTATTACTACGTCCGCCAAAGCTTTCTTT. Translated: CASSITTSAKAFF.

The V and J genes are TRBV24-1 and TRBJ2-2; possible D gene TRBD1, 5 bases. The CDR3 runs 15 residues. V was shortened by 3 bases and J by 1 base, with 8 bases between the two germline ends. Germline-derived CDR1 and CDR2 are KGHDR and SFDVKD. The DNA of the CDR3 is TGTGCCACCAGTGATACAGGAGTGAACACCGGGGAGCTGTTTTTT. The encoded protein is CATSDTGVNTGELFF.

V is TRBV12-2 and J is TRBJ1-2; no check of the table's D call, TRBD1, against the DNA was made. TRBV12-2 is assigned pseudogene status. The CDR3 spans 18 residues. Here the CDR3 reads CASRLISRLGTGEYGYTF. The CDR3 region has the DNA TGTGCAAGTCGCTTAATTAGTCGATTGGGGACAGGGGAGTATGGCTACACCTTC.

V usage is TRBV5-1 and J usage is TRBJ2-7; 7 positions agree with TRBD1. The junction had 2 bases not matched to a gene; V was cut back by 0 bases and J by 5 bases. This CDR3 is built from 13 residues. Germline-derived CDR1 and CDR2 are SGHRS and YFSETQ. The CDR3, as DNA: TGCGCCAGCAGCTTGGAGGGGGCCCACGAGCAGTACTTC. Protein sequence: CASSLEGAHEQYF.